This T cell receptor beta chain was sequenced in a study of blood T cell repertoires in COVID-19. Study-wide context: Samples representing acute and convalescent COVID-19 were sourced from the United States, Italy and Spain. PBMCs, B-cell-depleted T cells, or T cells were the source of the cDNA or gDNA that made up the material.

Original data processing: Amplification of reference gene primers provided the estimated nucleated cell counts. Profiling relied on immunoSEQ multiplex PCR, and the TCRdb table lists in-frame clones only, not all of them. V, J and clone size were drawn from that table, and D and trimming were deduced from the DNA. This sample has hundreds of thousands of clones, with approximately 86% found just once. The participants were between about 18 and 90 years old and came from under 25 US areas. The source is a woman aged 40 to 50 with acute COVID-19. The material sequenced was PBMCs or T cells enriched from blood (not recorded which).

The CDR3 protein is CASSPLQGARNSPLHF. The CDR3 region has the DNA TGCGCCAGCAGCCCGCTTCAGGGGGCGCGAAATTCACCCCTCCACTTT. This chain links TRBV5-1 with TRBJ1-6, with 8 bases fitting TRBD1. The J segment lost 7 bases and the V segment lost 4 bases, leaving 10 bases of the junction unmatched. This CDR3 has 16 residues. Germline V gives CDR1 SGHRS, CDR2 YFSETQ.